The TCR beta chain described here comes from a study of T cell repertoires in cytomegalovirus infection. Across the whole study: Public TCR beta signature analysis indicated the presence of both CMV infection and matching HLA type. Study-level findings and limits: CMV-specific HLA-C-restricted TCR beta clonotypes dominated the ex vivo response. Based on cumulative public TCR beta family frequency, carriers of CMV plus the relevant HLA were identified.

One entry per CDR3 protein results from TCRdb running MiXCR on the reads. The sample records more than 400,000 distinct CDR3 sequences, 26% being singletons. Remarks on this clonotype: Its antigen is currently unknown.

Trimming removed 4 bases at V and 2 bases at J, with 12 bases between. From germline, CDR1 is MNHEY and CDR2 SMNVEV (reference sequence). The CDR3 is 16 amino acids. The sample taken for sequencing was PBMCs. The sequence derives from a human donor in good health (CMV status not recorded). Some clones in this sample may be carry-over from other donors' samples. The genes are TRBV27 and TRBJ2-6; no firm D call. CDR3 protein: CASSSDGNAGANVLTF. The CDR3 coding sequence is TGTGCCAGCAGTTCGGACGGAAACGCTGGGGCCAACGTCCTGACTTTC. The variable domain in full, with the rest retrieved from reference TRBV27 and TRBJ2-6, is EAQVTQNPRYLITVTGKKLTVTCSQNMNHEYMSWYRQDPGLGLRQIYYSMNVEVTDKGDVPEGYKVSRKEKRNFPLILESPSPNQTSLYFCASSSDGNAGANVLTFGAGSRLTVL.